The clone carrying this T cell receptor beta chain was seen repeatedly, ten times or more. The antigen is unknown. The sample belongs to a study of read filtering for tumor transcriptome and immune sequencing. As for the study in general: The cohort had some 16 men and around 15 women aged about 40 to 90, mean around 63 years. Regarding the study as a whole: Even smaller IR-seq throughput identified most shared clonotypes. The sorted CD138-negative fraction was a mixed bone marrow immune population, not purified T cells.

At the time of active disease, bone marrow was collected from every patient. The library was built from roughly 400 ng RNA with molecular barcoded adaptors for alpha/delta and beta/gamma chains. One entry per CDR3 protein results from TCRdb running MiXCR on the reads. The table shows about 90,000 distinct CDR3 sequences, with 10% to 15% occurring only once. CDR3 length equals 13 residues. The germline V gene encodes CDR1 DFQATT and CDR2 SNEGSKA (reference sequence). The J segment lost 5 bases and the V segment lost 5 bases, leaving 9 bases of the junction unmatched. Sample: a population of CD138-negative cells sorted from bone marrow. This rearrangement joins TRBV20-1 to TRBJ2-7, with 7 bases that match TRBD2. This TCR was recovered from a donor at least 40 years old with multiple myeloma. CDR3 sequence: CSAERLASDEQYF. In DNA form, the CDR3 reads TGCAGTGCTGAGAGACTAGCTAGCGACGAGCAGTACTTC.